Listed below are T cell receptor beta chains from one sample, sequenced in a study of T-cell memory formation after mild COVID-19. TCRdb recomputed calls from the 5' RACE reads with MiXCR, one row per CDR3 protein. The profile covers around 310,000 distinct CDR3 sequences, with over 11% appearing a single time and 21% taken by the ten largest. Source material: PBMCs or a T cell subset sorted from them (not recorded which). The receptor source for this set is a man between 18 and 29 years old who had mild COVID-19 (a few samples of this study predate the infection). Cell type and time point are not known. CDR3s include the opening cysteine and the closing phenylalanine or tryptophan. The D gene is left open where the match is weak. Expanded clones are given a class, and other clones once, few, many or no size at all.

abundance	d_gene	v_gene	j_gene	CDR3nt	CDR3aa
NA	TRBD1	TRBV5-5	TRBJ1-6	TGTGCCAGCAGCTTAGCCCCGACAGGGGAAAATTCACCCCTCCACTTT	CASSLAPTGENSPLHF
few	TRBD2	TRBV20-1	TRBJ2-1	TGCAGTGCGGTGGGACTAGCGAACAATGAGCAGTTCTTC	CSAVGLANNEQFF
few	TRBD2	TRBV5-1	TRBJ2-1	TGCGCCAGCAGCTTGGTGTGGGAGGGACGGGGGGAGCAGTTCTTC	CASSLVWEGRGEQFF
few	NA	TRBV4-1	TRBJ2-3	TGCGCCAGCAGCCAAGATTTGGTAAAGCAGTATTTT	CASSQDLVKQYF
NA	NA	TRBV7-9	TRBJ1-2	TGTGCCAGCAGATCCGACGGGGTATATGGCTACACCTTC	CASRSDGVYGYTF
NA	NA	TRBV6-2/TRBV6-3	TRBJ2-1	TGTGCCAGCAGTTACTCGGTACAGGAATACAATGAGCAGTTCTTC	CASSYSVQEYNEQFF
NA	NA	TRBV7-2	TRBJ1-5	TGTGCCAGCAGCAAATGGTTCAATCAGCCCCAGCATTTT	CASSKWFNQPQHF
many	NA	TRBV4-1	TRBJ1-5	TGCGCCAGCAGCCAAGGAGCGCTTCGGGGCCTAGGTCAGCCCCAGCATTTT	CASSQGALRGLGQPQHF
once	NA	TRBV7-2	TRBJ1-1	TGTGCCAGCAGTCTCCGGGTGACTGAAGCTTTCTTT	CASSLRVTEAFF
NA	TRBD1	TRBV12-3/TRBV12-4	TRBJ2-5	TGTGCCAGCAGTCCCCTGCAGGGCAGGGGGGAGACCCAGTACTTC	CASSPLQGRGETQYF
few	TRBD2	TRBV6-5	TRBJ2-5	TGTGCCAGCCGACTAGCGGCCAAGGGGGCCCAGTACTTC	CASRLAAKGAQYF
NA	TRBD2	TRBV7-7	TRBJ2-3	TGTGCCAGCAGCTTAGGGACTAGCGGGGGACCTAGCACAGATACGCAGTATTTT	CASSLGTSGGPSTDTQYF
few	NA	TRBV27	TRBJ1-5	TGTGCCAGCAGTATGGGACGGCGCAATCAGCCCCAGCATTTT	CASSMGRRNQPQHF
few	NA	TRBV12-3/TRBV12-4	TRBJ1-1	TGTGCCAGCAGTTTAAGTAGGGGAGGAAGGGCTTTCTTT	CASSLSRGGRAFF
few	NA	TRBV6-2/TRBV6-3	TRBJ1-1	TGTGCCAGCAGCCTTCACACTACAGGGACTGAAGCTTTCTTT	CASSLHTTGTEAFF
NA	NA	TRBV12-3/TRBV12-4	TRBJ1-4	TGTGCCAGCAGTTTCTACGGTGCAACTAATGAAAAACTGTTTTTT	CASSFYGATNEKLFF
many	NA	TRBV12-3/TRBV12-4	TRBJ1-2	TGTGCCAGCAGTCGACAGGACCGCTGGAGCACCTTC	CASSRQDRWSTF
NA	TRBD2	TRBV12-3/TRBV12-4	TRBJ2-7	TGTGCCAGCAGCTATAGCGGGGGAGCCCACTACGAGCAGTACTTC	CASSYSGGAHYEQYF
few	NA	TRBV4-1	TRBJ2-6	TGCGCCAGCAGCCAACGGGGGGCCAGTCCCTCTGGGGCCAACGTCCTGACTTTC	CASSQRGASPSGANVLTF
few	TRBD1	TRBV6-8	TRBJ2-1	TGTGCCAGCAGCCCCGGACAGGGTACGATATACAATGAGCAGTTCTTC	CASSPGQGTIYNEQFF
NA	TRBD1	TRBV7-2	TRBJ2-6	TGTGCCAGCAGCTTAATCGGGACAGCCCTCTCTGGGGCCAACGTCCTGACTTTC	CASSLIGTALSGANVLTF
NA	TRBD2	TRBV7-9	TRBJ2-5	TGTGCCAGCAGCTTAGAGCGGGGTCGAAGAGAGACCCAGTACTTC	CASSLERGRRETQYF
NA	TRBD2	TRBV2	TRBJ2-1	TGTGCCAGCACGGGACTAGCCGGATCCTACAATGAGCAGTTCTTC	CASTGLAGSYNEQFF
NA	NA	TRBV25-1	TRBJ2-2	TGTGCCAGCAGTGAATCATTTCAGCGTTCCGGGGAGCTGTTTTTT	CASSESFQRSGELFF
few	TRBD2	TRBV5-1	TRBJ2-1	TGCGCCAGCAGCTTGGAGCGGGGGGAGCAGTTCTTC	CASSLERGEQFF
few	NA	TRBV18	TRBJ1-5	TGTGCCAGCTCGAACGGGGGATACAATCAGCCCCAGCATTTT	CASSNGGYNQPQHF
NA	NA	TRBV6-2/TRBV6-3	TRBJ2-1	TGTGCCAGCAGTTTCTTTGGACCCTACAATGAGCAGTTCTTC	CASSFFGPYNEQFF